This T cell receptor beta chain was recorded in a study of blood T cell repertoires in COVID-19. Germline V gene lookup returns CDR1 SQVTM and CDR2 ANQGSEA. Deletions cut 3 bases from V and 5 bases from J, with 7 bases between. The CDR3 sequence is 11 residues long. Original handling: Reference gene primer amplification in the assay estimated nucleated cell counts. The data were produced by immunoSEQ multiplex PCR, yet TCRdb's version contains in-frame clones alone and is incomplete. V and J calls and clone size are as listed in that table; D and trimming were resolved from the DNA. This table has around 150,000 clones, roughly 87% appearing once.

Sequenced input: peripheral blood. The receptor was isolated from an older woman with active or convalescent COVID-19. This chain uses TRBV29-1 with TRBJ1-1; D is perhaps TRBD1 (5 bases). CDR3 DNA: TGCAGCGTTGATCAGGGTACTGAAGCTTTCTTT. It yields the protein CSVDQGTEAFF.